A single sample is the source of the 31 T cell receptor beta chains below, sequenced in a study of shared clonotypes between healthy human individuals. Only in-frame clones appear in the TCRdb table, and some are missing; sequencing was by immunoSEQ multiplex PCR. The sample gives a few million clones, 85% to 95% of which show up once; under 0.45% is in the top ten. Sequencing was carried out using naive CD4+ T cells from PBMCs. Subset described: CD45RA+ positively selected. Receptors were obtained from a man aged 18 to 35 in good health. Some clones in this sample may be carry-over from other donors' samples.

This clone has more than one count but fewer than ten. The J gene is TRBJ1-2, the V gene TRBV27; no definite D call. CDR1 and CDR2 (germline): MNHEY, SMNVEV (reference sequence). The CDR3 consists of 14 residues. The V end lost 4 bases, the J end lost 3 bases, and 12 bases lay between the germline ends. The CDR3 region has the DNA TGTGCCAGCAGTTCCAGACGGTCCCACTATGGCTACACCTTC. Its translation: CASSSRRSHYGYTF.

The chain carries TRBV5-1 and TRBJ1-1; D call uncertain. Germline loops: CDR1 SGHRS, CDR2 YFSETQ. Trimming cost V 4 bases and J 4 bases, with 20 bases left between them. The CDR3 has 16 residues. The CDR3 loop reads CASSQQSITQSTEAFF. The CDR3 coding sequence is TGCGCCAGCAGCCAACAGTCAATAACGCAGTCCACTGAAGCTTTCTTT.

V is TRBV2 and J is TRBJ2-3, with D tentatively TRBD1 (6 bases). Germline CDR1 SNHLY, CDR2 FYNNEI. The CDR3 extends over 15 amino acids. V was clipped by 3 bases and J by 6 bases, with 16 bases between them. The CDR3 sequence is CASSDEDSALDTQYF. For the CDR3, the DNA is TGTGCCAGCAGTGATGAGGACAGCGCTCTCGATACGCAGTATTTT.

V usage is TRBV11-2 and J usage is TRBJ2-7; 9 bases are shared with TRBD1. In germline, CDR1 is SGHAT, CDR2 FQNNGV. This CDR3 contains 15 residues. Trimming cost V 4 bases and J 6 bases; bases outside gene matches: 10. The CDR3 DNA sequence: TGTGCCAGCAGCTCAGCTCGGGACAGGGTTGTCGAGCAGTACTTC. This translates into CASSSARDRVVEQYF.

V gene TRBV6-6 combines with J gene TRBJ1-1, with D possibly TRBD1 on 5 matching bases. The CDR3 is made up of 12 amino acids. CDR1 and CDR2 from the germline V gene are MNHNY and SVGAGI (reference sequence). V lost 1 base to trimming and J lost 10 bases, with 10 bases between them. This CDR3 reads CASSYLGTGAFF. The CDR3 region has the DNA TGTGCCAGCAGTTACTTGGGAACAGGAGCTTTCTTT.

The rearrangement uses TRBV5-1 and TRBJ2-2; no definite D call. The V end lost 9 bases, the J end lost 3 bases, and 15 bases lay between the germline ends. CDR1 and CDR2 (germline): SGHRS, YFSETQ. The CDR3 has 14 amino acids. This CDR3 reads CATRSHRDTGELFF. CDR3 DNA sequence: TGCGCCACAAGATCACACCGGGACACCGGGGAGCTGTTTTTT.

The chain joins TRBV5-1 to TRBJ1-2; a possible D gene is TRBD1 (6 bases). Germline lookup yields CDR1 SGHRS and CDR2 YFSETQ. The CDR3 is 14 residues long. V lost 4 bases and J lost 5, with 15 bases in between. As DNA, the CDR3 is TGCGCCAGCAGCGGTACAGAGGGGGGATATGGCTACACCTTC. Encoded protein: CASSGTEGGYGYTF.

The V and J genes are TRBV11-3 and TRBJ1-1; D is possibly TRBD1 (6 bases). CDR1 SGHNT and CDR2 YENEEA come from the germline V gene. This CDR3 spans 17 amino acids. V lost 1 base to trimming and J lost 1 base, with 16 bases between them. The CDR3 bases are TGTGCCAGCAGCTTAGCGGGATGGGGGCAGAAGAACACTGAAGCTTTCTTT. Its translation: CASSLAGWGQKNTEAFF.

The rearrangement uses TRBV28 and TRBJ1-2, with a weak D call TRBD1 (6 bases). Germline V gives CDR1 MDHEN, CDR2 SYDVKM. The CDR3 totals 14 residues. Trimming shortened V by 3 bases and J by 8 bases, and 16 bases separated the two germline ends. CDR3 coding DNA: TGTGCCAGCAGTTTCCGACAGGCATACCAAGGCTACACCTTC. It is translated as CASSFRQAYQGYTF.

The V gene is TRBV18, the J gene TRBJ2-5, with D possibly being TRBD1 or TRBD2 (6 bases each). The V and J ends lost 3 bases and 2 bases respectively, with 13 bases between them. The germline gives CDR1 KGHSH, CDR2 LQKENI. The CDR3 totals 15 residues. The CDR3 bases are TGTGCCAGCTCACCTCCGGGGGCAGGTCAAGAGACCCAGTACTTC. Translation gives CASSPPGAGQETQYF.

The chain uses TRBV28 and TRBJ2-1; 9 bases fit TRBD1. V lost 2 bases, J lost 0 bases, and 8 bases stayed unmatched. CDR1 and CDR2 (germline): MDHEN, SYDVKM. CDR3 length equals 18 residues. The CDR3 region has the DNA TGTGCCAGCAGTTTAAATCCCGGGACAGGGAGCTCCTACAATGAGCAGTTCTTC. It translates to CASSLNPGTGSSYNEQFF. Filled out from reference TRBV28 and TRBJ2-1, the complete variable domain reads DVKVTQSSRYLVKRTGEKVFLECVQDMDHENMFWYRQDPGLGLRLIYFSYDVKMKEKGDIPEGYSVSREKKERFSLILESASTNQTSMYLCASSLNPGTGSSYNEQFFGPGTRLTVL.

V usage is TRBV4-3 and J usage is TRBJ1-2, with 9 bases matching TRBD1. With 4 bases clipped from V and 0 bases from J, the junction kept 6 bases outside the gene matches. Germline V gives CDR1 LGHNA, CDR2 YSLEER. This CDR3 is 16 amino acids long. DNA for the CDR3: TGCGCCAGCAGCCCCGGGACAGGGTCCTCTAACTATGGCTACACCTTC. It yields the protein CASSPGTGSSNYGYTF.

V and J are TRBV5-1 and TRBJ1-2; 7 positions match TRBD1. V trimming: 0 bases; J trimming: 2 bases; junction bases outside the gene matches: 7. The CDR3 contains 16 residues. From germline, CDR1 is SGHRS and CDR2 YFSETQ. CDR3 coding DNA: TGCGCCAGCAGCTTGGCCGGGGCAGGGGGGAACTATGGCTACACCTTC. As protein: CASSLAGAGGNYGYTF.

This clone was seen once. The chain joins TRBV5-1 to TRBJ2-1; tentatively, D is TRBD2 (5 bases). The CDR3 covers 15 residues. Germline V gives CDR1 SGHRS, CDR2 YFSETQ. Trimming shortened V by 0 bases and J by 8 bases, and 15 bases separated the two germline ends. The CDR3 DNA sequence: TGCGCCAGCAGCTTGGCGCAGCGGACTCAGGATGAGCAGTTCTTC. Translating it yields CASSLAQRTQDEQFF.

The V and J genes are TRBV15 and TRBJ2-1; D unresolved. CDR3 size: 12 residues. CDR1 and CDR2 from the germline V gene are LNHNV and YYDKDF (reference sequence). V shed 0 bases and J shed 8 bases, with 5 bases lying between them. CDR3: CATSRDIDEQFF. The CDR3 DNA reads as TGTGCCACCAGCAGAGATATAGATGAGCAGTTCTTC.

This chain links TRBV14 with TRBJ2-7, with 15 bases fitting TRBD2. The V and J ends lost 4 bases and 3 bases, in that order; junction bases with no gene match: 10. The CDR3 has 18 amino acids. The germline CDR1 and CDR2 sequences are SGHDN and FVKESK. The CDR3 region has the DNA TGTGCCAGCAGCCGAGAGAGGACTAGCGGGAGGGCCCGCTACGAGCAGTACTTC. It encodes CASSRERTSGRARYEQYF.

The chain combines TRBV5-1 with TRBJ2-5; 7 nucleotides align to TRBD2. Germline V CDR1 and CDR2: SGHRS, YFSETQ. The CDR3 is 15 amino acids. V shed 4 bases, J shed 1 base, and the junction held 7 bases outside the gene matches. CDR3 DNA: TGCGCCAGCAGCCCCTTAGCGGGTAGCCAAGAGACCCAGTACTTC. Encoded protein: CASSPLAGSQETQYF.

The DNA of the CDR3 is TGTGCCTGGAGTTTGCGGGGACAGGGGTTCAGCTCCTATAATTCACCCCTCCACTTT. Translation: CAWSLRGQGFSSYNSPLHF. The gene calls are TRBV30 and TRBJ1-6; TRBD1 aligns across 10 bases. Germline-derived CDR1 and CDR2 are GTSNPN and SVGIG (reference sequence). J lost 0 bases, V lost 2 bases, and 10 bases had no gene match. The CDR3 loop spans 19 amino acids.

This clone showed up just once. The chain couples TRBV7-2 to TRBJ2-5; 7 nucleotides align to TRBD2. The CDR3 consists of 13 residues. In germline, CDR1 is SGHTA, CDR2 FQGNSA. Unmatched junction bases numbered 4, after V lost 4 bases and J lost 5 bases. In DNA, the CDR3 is TGTGCCAGCAGCTCGCGGGAGAAGGAGACCCAGTACTTC. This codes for CASSSREKETQYF.

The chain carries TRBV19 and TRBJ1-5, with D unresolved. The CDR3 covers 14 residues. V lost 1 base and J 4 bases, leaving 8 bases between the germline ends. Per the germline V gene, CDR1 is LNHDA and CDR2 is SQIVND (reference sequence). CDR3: CASSIGTNNQPQHF. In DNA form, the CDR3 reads TGTGCCAGTAGTATAGGTACCAATAATCAGCCCCAGCATTTT.

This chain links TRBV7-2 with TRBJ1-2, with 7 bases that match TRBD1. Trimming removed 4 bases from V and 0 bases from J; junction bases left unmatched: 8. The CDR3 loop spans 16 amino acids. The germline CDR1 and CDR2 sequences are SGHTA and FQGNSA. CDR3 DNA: TGTGCCAGCAGCTCAAGGACAGGACGGACTAACTATGGCTACACCTTC. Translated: CASSSRTGRTNYGYTF.

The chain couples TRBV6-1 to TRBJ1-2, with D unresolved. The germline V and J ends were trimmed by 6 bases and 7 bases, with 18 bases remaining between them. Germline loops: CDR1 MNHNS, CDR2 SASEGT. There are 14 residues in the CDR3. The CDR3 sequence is CASSPGRAARGYTF. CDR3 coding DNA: TGTGCCAGCAGCCCGGGCCGGGCAGCCCGTGGCTACACCTTC.

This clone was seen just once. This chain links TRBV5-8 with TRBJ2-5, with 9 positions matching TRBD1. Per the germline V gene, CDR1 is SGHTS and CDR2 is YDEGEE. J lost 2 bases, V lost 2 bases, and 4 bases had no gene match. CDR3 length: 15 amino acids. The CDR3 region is CASSLGQGPQETQYF. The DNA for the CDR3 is TGTGCCAGCAGCTTAGGACAGGGGCCGCAAGAGACCCAGTACTTC.

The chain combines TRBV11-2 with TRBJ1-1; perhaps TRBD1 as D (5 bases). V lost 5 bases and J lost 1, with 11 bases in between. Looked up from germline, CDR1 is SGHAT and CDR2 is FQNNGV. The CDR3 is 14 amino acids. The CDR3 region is CASSPPGTNTEAFF. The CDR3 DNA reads TGTGCCAGCAGCCCACCAGGGACGAACACTGAAGCTTTCTTT.

CDR3 protein: CASSFVGSATGNTIYF. Written as DNA, the CDR3 is TGCGCCAGCAGCTTCGTGGGGTCAGCAACTGGAAACACCATATATTTT. The genes are TRBV5-1 and TRBJ1-3; D is unclear. The CDR3 has 16 residues. The V gene lost 2 bases and the J gene lost 2 bases, with 14 bases spanning the gap. CDR1 and CDR2 from the germline V gene are SGHRS and YFSETQ.

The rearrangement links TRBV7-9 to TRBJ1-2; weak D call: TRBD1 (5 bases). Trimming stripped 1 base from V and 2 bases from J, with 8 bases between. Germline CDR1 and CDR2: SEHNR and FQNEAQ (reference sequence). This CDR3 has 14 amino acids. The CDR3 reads CASSLGQHNYGYTF. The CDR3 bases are TGTGCCAGCAGCTTAGGACAGCACAACTATGGCTACACCTTC.

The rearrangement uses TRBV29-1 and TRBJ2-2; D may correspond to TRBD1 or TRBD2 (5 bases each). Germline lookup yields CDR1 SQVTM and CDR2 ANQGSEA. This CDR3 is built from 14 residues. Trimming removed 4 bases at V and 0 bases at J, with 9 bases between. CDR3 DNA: TGCAGCGTTGGATGGGGGACGAACACCGGGGAGCTGTTTTTT. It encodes CSVGWGTNTGELFF.

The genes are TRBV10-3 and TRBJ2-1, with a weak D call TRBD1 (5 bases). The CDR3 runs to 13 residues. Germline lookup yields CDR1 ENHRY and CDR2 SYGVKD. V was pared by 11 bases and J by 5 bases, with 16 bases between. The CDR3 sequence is CASEGAGNNEQFF. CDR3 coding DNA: TGTGCCTCGGAAGGGGCAGGGAACAATGAGCAGTTCTTC.

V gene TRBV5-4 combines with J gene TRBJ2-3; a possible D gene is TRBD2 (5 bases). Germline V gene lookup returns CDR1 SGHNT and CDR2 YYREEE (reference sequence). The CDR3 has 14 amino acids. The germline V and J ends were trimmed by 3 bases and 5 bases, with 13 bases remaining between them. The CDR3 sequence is CASSYSAGRDTQYF. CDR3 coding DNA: TGTGCCAGCAGCTACTCCGCGGGCCGAGATACGCAGTATTTT.

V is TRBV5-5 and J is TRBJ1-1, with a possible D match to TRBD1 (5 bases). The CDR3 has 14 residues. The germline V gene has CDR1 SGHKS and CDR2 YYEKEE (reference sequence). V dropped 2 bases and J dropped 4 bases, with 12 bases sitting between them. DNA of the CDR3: TGTGCCAGCAGCTTCAGGGATGGGGGCACTGAAGCTTTCTTT. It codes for CASSFRDGGTEAFF.

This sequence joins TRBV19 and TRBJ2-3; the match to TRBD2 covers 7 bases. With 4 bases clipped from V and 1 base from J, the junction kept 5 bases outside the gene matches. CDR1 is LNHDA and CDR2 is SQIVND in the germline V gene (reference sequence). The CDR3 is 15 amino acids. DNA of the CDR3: TGTGCCAGTAGTAGGACTAGGCTTCGCACAGATACGCAGTATTTT. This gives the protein CASSRTRLRTDTQYF.